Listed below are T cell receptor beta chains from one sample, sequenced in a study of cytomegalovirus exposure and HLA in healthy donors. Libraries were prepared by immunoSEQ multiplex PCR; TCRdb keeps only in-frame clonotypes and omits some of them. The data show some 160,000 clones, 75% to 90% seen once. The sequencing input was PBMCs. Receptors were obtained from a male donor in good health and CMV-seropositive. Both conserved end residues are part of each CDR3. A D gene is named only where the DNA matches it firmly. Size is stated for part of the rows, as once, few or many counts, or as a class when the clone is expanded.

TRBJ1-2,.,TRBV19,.,TGTGCCAGTAGTAACCGCCCTTTACAGGGCGGCTATGGCTACACCTTC,CASSNRPLQGGYGYTF
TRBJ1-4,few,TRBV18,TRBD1,TGTGCCAGCTCACAAACAGGGGTGGTCAATGAAAAACTGTTTTTT,CASSQTGVVNEKLFF
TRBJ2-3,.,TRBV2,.,TGTGCCAGCAGTGCCGCCGGGGCGGGGATGACAGATACGCAGTATTTT,CASSAAGAGMTDTQYF
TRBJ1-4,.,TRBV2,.,TGTGCCAGCGGGGGCAGGATAACAACTAATGAAAAACTGTTTTTT,CASGGRITTNEKLFF
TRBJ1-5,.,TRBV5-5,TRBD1,TGTGCCAGCAGCCCGACACTGACAGGGAGGTATGGTCAGCCCCAGCATTTT,CASSPTLTGRYGQPQHF
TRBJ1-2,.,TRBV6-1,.,TGTGCCAGCAGTGAGCCCCAGGCGATCTATGGCTACACCTTC,CASSEPQAIYGYTF
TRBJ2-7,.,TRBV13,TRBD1,TGTGCCAGCAGCTTCCCGGGACAGGGCCGCTACGAGCAGTACTTC,CASSFPGQGRYEQYF
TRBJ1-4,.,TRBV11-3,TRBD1,TGTGCCAGCAGCAGACAGGGCGGAGAAGAAAAACTGTTTTTT,CASSRQGGEEKLFF
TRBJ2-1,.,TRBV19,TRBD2,TGTGCCAGTAGTATCAGGGGACTAGCGGCCTACAATGAGCAGTTCTTC,CASSIRGLAAYNEQFF
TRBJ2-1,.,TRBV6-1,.,TGTGCCAGCAGCTTCGAGGGAAGCTACAATGAGCAGTTCTTC,CASSFEGSYNEQFF
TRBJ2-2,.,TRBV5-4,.,TGTGCCAGCAGCGGACAGACCTACACCGGGGAGCTGTTTTTT,CASSGQTYTGELFF
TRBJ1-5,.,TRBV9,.,TGTGCCAGCAGCGCCGCCGACAACCGAAATCAGCCCCAGCATTTT,CASSAADNRNQPQHF
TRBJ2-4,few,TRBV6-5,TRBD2,TGTGCCAGCGGATGGACTAGCAACATTCAGTACTTC,CASGWTSNIQYF
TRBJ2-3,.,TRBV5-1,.,TGCGCCAGCGGCCTTAGCGGTAGCACAGATACGCAGTATTTT,CASGLSGSTDTQYF
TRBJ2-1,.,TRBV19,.,TGTGCCAGTAGTATAGGTGGGGGACTCGTCTCCTATGAGCAGTTCTTC,CASSIGGGLVSYEQFF
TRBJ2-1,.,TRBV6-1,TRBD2,TGTGCTACAGCGGGGTTCTGGAATGAGCAGTTCTTC,CATAGFWNEQFF
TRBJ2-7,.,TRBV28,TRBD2,TGTGCCAGCAGCTTAGCGGGACCATACGAGCAGTACTTC,CASSLAGPYEQYF
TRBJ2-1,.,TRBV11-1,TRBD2,TGTGCCAGCGTCACCACTAGCGCGCGGGGGAATGAGCAGTTCTTC,CASVTTSARGNEQFF
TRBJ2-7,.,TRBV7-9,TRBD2,TGTGCCAGCAGCCCAGGAGGGTTAGCGGGAGGATTTTACGAGCAGTACTTC,CASSPGGLAGGFYEQYF
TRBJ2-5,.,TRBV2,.,TGTGCCACTCAAATAAGGGGCCAAGAGACCCAGTACTTC,CATQIRGQETQYF
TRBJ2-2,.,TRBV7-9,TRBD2,TGTGCCAGCAGCCACGGCACTAGCGGTTACACCGGGGAGCTGTTTTTT,CASSHGTSGYTGELFF
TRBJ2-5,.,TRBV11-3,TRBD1,TGTGCCAGCAGCTCCCGGACAGGGGAAGAGACCCAGTACTTC,CASSSRTGEETQYF
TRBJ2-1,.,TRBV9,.,TGTGCCAGCAGCGTAGTGGGCAACCACAATGAGCAGTTCTTC,CASSVVGNHNEQFF
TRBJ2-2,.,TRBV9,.,TGTGCCAGCAGCGTAGCCAGCCGCGGCGGCACCGGGGAGCTGTTTTTT,CASSVASRGGTGELFF